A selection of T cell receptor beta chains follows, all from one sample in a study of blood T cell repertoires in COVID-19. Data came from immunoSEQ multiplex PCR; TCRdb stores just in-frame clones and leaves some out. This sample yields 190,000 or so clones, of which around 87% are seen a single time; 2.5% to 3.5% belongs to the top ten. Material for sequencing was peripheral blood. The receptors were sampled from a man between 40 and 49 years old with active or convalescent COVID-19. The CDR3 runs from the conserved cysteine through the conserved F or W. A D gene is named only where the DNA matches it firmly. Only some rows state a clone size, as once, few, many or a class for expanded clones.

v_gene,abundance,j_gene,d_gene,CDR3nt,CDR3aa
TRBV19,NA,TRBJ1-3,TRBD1,TGTGCCAGTAGGCTCGGGGACAGGCTTCTCTCTGGAAACACCATATATTTT,CASRLGDRLLSGNTIYF
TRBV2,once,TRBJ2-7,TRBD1,TGTGCCAGCAGTGAGCTCGAGGGGGACAGCTACGAGCAGTACTTC,CASSELEGDSYEQYF
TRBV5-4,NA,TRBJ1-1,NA,TGTGCCAGCAGCTTGGAGCGGGGTAACACTGAAGCTTTCTTT,CASSLERGNTEAFF
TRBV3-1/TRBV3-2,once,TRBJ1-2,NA,TGTGCCAGCAGCCAGTTAAATGGCTACACCTTC,CASSQLNGYTF
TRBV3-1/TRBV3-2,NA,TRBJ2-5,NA,TGTGCCAGCAGCCAAGATCAAGGGGCCCAGTACTTC,CASSQDQGAQYF
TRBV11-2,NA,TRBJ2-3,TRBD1,TGTGCCAGCACCCTCCTGACAGGGCGATACACAGATACGCAGTATTTT,CASTLLTGRYTDTQYF
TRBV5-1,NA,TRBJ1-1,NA,TGCGCCAGCAGCTTGGAGGCAAGGCAGGGTTATCAAGCTTTCTTT,CASSLEARQGYQAFF
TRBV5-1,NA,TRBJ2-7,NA,TGCGCCAGCAGCTTGGTGCCGGGGATCTACGAGCAGTACTTC,CASSLVPGIYEQYF
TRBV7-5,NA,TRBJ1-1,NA,TGTGCCAGAAGGACAGGGGACAGTATGAACACTGAAGCTTTCTTT,CARRTGDSMNTEAFF
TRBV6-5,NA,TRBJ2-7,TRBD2,TGTGCCAGCAGTCTTAGCGGGGGGAGCTACGAGCAGTACTTC,CASSLSGGSYEQYF
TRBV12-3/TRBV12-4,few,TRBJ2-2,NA,TGTGCCAGCAGTTTTATTGGGGAGCTGTTTTTT,CASSFIGELFF
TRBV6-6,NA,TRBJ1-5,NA,TGTGCCAGCAGCCAGGGGAATCAGCCCCAGCATTTT,CASSQGNQPQHF
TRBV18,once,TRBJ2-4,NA,TGTGCCAGCTCACCGCCGGGTTTTGACATTCAGTACTTC,CASSPPGFDIQYF
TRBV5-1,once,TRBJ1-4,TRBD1,TGCGCCAGCAGCTCGAGTCCGGGACAGGGGGGATTTGAAAAACTGTTTTTT,CASSSSPGQGGFEKLFF